The sample holds a few counts of the clone carrying this T cell receptor beta chain. TCRdb re-called the RT-PCR reads with MiXCR, one entry per CDR3 protein. This sample has 400,000 to 650,000 distinct CDR3 sequences, with under 8.5% found just once. The data derive from a study of response to subunit inactivated influenza vaccine. Germline lookup yields CDR1 SGDLS and CDR2 YYNGEE. The V gene end was trimmed by 3 bases and the J gene end by 6 bases; junction bases not matched to a gene: 5. This CDR3 is 14 amino acids long. Sequencing used PBMCs from blood, obtained about 23 months after vaccination. This sequence originates from a man aged 45-69 years who received an inactivated influenza vaccine. The gene calls are TRBV9 and TRBJ2-1; 8 bases match TRBD2. The CDR3 bases are TGTGCCAGCAGCGCCCGGACTAGCAGCAATGAGCAGTTCTTC. Translation: CASSARTSSNEQFF.